The sequence of this T cell receptor beta chain was determined in a study of patients and donors after allogeneic stem cell transplantation. Trimming left V 2 bases short and J 5 bases short, with 19 bases between. CDR1 and CDR2 from the germline V gene are MDHEN and SYDVKM. CDR3 size: 16 residues. TCRdb re-called the RT-PCR reads with MiXCR, one entry per CDR3 protein. The table shows approximately 140,000 distinct CDR3 sequences, with about a third occurring only once. A few counts support this clonotype. The sequence derives from a human donor who was either an allogeneic HSCT recipient or a stem cell or donor lymphocyte infusion donor (not recorded which). It is not recorded whose cells these are; they may come from a transplant donor. This chain joins TRBV28 and TRBJ2-7; D is possibly TRBD1 or TRBD2 (6 bases each). The sample comprised blood, either unsorted or a sorted T cell fraction (not recorded which). The CDR3 region has the DNA TGTGCCAGCAGTTTAGGTCGGGGGCCCTTCGGGGACGAGCAGTACTTC. It is translated as CASSLGRGPFGDEQYF.